Included here is one T cell receptor (beta chain) sequence, with context. It has no known antigen specificity. Base qualities are not provided; no much larger clone lies one nucleotide away. The data were obtained in a study of blood T cell repertoires in COVID-19 (TCRdb year 2020). Regarding the study in general: Collaborator samples came from the United States, Italy and Spain and covered acute and convalescent phases of COVID-19. Where HLA class I and class II types were available, the types were taken from metadata supplied by the sample provider, not from assay-based typing. Samples came from the ongoing ImmuneRACE study (first 160 participants) plus 1,254 subjects from 6 global collaborators. Subjects who had been exposed to COVID-19, were actively infected with it, or had recovered from it provided the deeply sampled blood TCRbeta repertoires that made up the dataset. The material from the prospective study consisted of cDNA or gDNA derived from T cells, B-cell-depleted T cells, or PBMCs. A freely available public database, intended as a resource for researchers studying the immune response to SARS-CoV-2, is where the repertoires were released. Sample metadata almost always included a de-identified subject ID, COVID-19 status, age in years and sex. Study-level results and caveats: How much clinical and demographic metadata was included differed by source and by participant, and the metadata was provided uncurated.

TCRbeta CDR3 regions were amplified from genomic DNA using the immunoSEQ Assay, a bias-controlled multiplex PCR. The authors' analysis ran thus. Nucleated cell counts per sample were estimated from amplification of reference gene primers within the assay. To quantify the absolute abundance of each unique TCRbeta CDR3 rearrangement, sequence reads were collapsed and filtered. Productive Simpson clonality was computed per sample as the square root of Simpson's diversity index over productive rearrangements. Sourced from immuneACCESS, this table was stored by TCRdb with only in-frame sequences that have V and J called. A share of the clones is absent; for the studies checked, an unresolved V gene accounts for under half, and the remainder has no known explanation. The DNA was the basis for D and trimming; V, J and clone size are from that table. For this sample the table gives approximately 140,000 clones, of which 80% to 85% were detected only once. Less than 50% of the sample comes from the top ten.

Collaborating institutions collected whole blood in K2EDTA tubes following their own protocols. For TCRbeta analysis, collaborators shipped samples in one of three forms: frozen whole blood, isolated PBMCs, or DNA extracted from either of those sample types. V trim: 2 bases; J trim: 4 bases; unmatched bases: 5. The germline V gene yields MRHNA for CDR1 and SNTAGT for CDR2. Its CDR3 holds 16 amino acids, cysteine through phenylalanine. Solely the CDR3 DNA is kept, with 48 bases framed from the first base. The sample taken for sequencing was peripheral blood. Here the chain combines TRBV6-4 and TRBJ2-2; 9 of the junction bases match TRBD1. This clonotype originated in a human donor in a cohort sampled during active COVID-19. The DNA is as follows: TGTGCCAGCAGTGACCAGCGGACAGGGGTCACCGGGGAGCTGTTTTTT. Its protein is CASSDQRTGVTGELFF.